Shown below are 20 T cell receptor beta chains from a single sample sequenced in a study of cytomegalovirus exposure and HLA in healthy donors. A multiplex PCR was run with 60 Vbeta primers and 13 Jbeta primers. Profiled with immunoSEQ multiplex PCR; TCRdb holds only in-frame clones, not every one. The table includes some 120,000 clones, about four fifths detected once. What was sequenced was PBMCs. The origin of the receptors is a man aged 30 to 39 in good health and CMV-seropositive.

The chain couples TRBV15 to TRBJ1-4; D is undetermined. V was shortened by 5 bases and J by 1 base, with 14 bases between the two germline ends. The CDR3 has 16 amino acids. CDR1 and CDR2 from the germline V gene are LNHNV and YYDKDF (reference sequence). The CDR3 region is CATSVWSGRTNEKLFF. The CDR3 DNA reads TGTGCCACCAGCGTATGGAGTGGGAGAACTAATGAAAAACTGTTTTTT.

This rearrangement joins TRBV19 to TRBJ1-2, with 7 bases identical to TRBD1. Unmatched junction bases numbered 4, after V lost 6 bases and J lost 0 bases. The length of the CDR3 is 14 residues. From germline, CDR1 is LNHDA and CDR2 SQIVND (reference sequence). The chain's CDR3 is CASRAGGSNYGYTF. The CDR3 DNA reads as TGTGCCAGTAGGGCAGGGGGATCTAACTATGGCTACACCTTC.

This clone is a singleton in its sample. The rearrangement links TRBV28 to TRBJ2-3; D not resolved. V lost 5 bases and J lost 6, with 15 bases in between. Germline CDR1 reads MDHEN; CDR2 reads SYDVKM. CDR3 length: 14 amino acids. As DNA, the CDR3 is TGTGCCAGCAGTACCCCCCGGCGGTCGGATACGCAGTATTTT. Translating gives CASSTPRRSDTQYF.

The chain combines TRBV2 with TRBJ1-2; TRBD1 agrees at 9 bases. CDR3 length: 15 amino acids. Germline values: CDR1 SNHLY, CDR2 FYNNEI. The trim removed 3 bases at V and 8 bases at J, leaving 10 bases unmatched. CDR3 nucleotide sequence: TGTGCCAGCAGTGAGATGGACAGGGGCCCCGGGGGCTACACCTTC. As protein: CASSEMDRGPGGYTF.

A few counts support this clone. The V and J genes are TRBV9 and TRBJ1-2; D not resolved. Germline CDR1 is SGDLS and CDR2 is YYNGEE. V lost 3 bases and J lost 6, with 12 bases in between. The CDR3 extends over 13 amino acids. For the CDR3, the DNA is TGTGCCAGCAGCGCCGCACATTATGATGGCTACACCTTC. Translating gives CASSAAHYDGYTF.

The chain links TRBV5-1 to TRBJ2-5, with TRBD2 matching 9 bases. The length of the CDR3 is 15 residues. Germline CDR1 is SGHRS and CDR2 is YFSETQ. The V segment lost 4 bases and the J segment 4 bases; nucleotides outside the gene matches: 8. CDR3 in amino acids: CASSHGTSWRETQYF. DNA of the CDR3: TGCGCCAGCAGCCACGGGACTAGCTGGCGAGAGACCCAGTACTTC.

The chain links TRBV4-2 to TRBJ1-5, with TRBD1 as a possible D gene (6 bases). The CDR3 has 15 amino acids. V was cut by 5 bases and J by 6 bases, with 17 bases left in between. Germline assignment: CDR1 LGHNA and CDR2 YNFKEQ. CDR3 nucleotide sequence: TGTGCCAGCAGCGAATCACAGGGTAATACTCAGCCCCAGCATTTT. Translating gives CASSESQGNTQPQHF.

The chain has TRBV4-1 and TRBJ1-2; D unresolved. The CDR3 extends over 13 amino acids. CDR1 MGHRA and CDR2 YSYEKL come from the germline V gene. V lost 0 bases and J 8 bases, leaving 10 bases between the germline ends. In DNA form, the CDR3 reads TGCGCCAGCAGCCAAGACCCTTTGAGGGGCTACACCTTC. This encodes CASSQDPLRGYTF.

The chain couples TRBV11-2 to TRBJ2-2, with a tentative D call TRBD2 (5 bases). Germline CDR1 reads SGHAT; CDR2 reads FQNNGV. The CDR3 sequence is 17 residues long. Trimming pared 5 bases from V and 2 bases from J, leaving 18 bases between. CDR3 sequence: CASSPRGLRGNTGELFF. The CDR3 region has the DNA TGTGCCAGCAGCCCCCGGGGTCTACGGGGAAACACCGGGGAGCTGTTTTTT.

This clone was seen a handful of times. The genes are TRBV19 and TRBJ2-1; D may be TRBD2 (5 bases). V was pared by 0 bases and J by 4 bases, with 13 bases between. Germline loops: CDR1 LNHDA, CDR2 SQIVND (reference sequence). The CDR3 length is 16 residues. The CDR3: CASSIDRGGSYNEQFF. In DNA form, the CDR3 reads TGTGCCAGTAGTATAGATAGAGGCGGGTCATACAATGAGCAGTTCTTC.

The V call is TRBV23-1, the J call TRBJ2-7; 9 nucleotides align to TRBD1. TRBV23-1 is known as an ORF, though its function is uncertain. This CDR3 has 22 amino acids. After removal of 0 bases from V and 2 bases from J, the junction contained 23 bases not matched to a gene. DNA of the CDR3: TGCGCCAGCAGTCAATCAGGCAAAGGGGACAGGGATGGATGGGGCCATACCTACGAGCAGTACTTC. This translates into CASSQSGKGDRDGWGHTYEQYF.

J is TRBJ2-7 and V is TRBV30, with TRBD1 matching 9 bases. This CDR3 contains 13 residues. V was clipped by 4 bases and J by 4 bases; unmatched bases: 5. Germline V lookup: CDR1 GTSNPN, CDR2 SVGIG (reference sequence). CDR3 amino acids: CAWNRGPRYEQYF. The DNA for the CDR3 is TGTGCCTGGAACAGGGGGCCCCGTTACGAGCAGTACTTC. The full variable domain, with the rest looked up from reference TRBV30 and TRBJ2-7, is SQTIHQWPATLVQPVGSPLSLECTVEGTSNPNLYWYRQAAGRGLQLLFYSVGIGQISSEVPQNLSASRPQDRQFILSSKKLLLSDSGFYLCAWNRGPRYEQYFGPGTRLTVT.

The chain joins TRBV6-6 to TRBJ2-1; possibly TRBD2 for D (5 bases). V lost 5 bases, J lost 0 bases, and 11 bases lay in between. The CDR3 is 15 amino acids. Germline V gives CDR1 MNHNY, CDR2 SVGAGI (reference sequence). DNA of the CDR3: TGTGCCAGCAGTACCAGCGGCCCCTCCTACAATGAGCAGTTCTTC. Amino acid sequence: CASSTSGPSYNEQFF.

The chain has TRBV4-1 and TRBJ1-1; D gene ambiguous. Germline CDR1 reads MGHRA; CDR2 reads YSYEKL. Deletions cut 3 bases from V and 11 bases from J, with 13 bases between. The CDR3 runs to 12 residues. The DNA for the CDR3 is TGCGCCAGCAGCCATAAATCAGGATGGGCTTTCTTT. Its protein is CASSHKSGWAFF.

The chain employs TRBV5-1 and TRBJ2-6; no reliable D call. Germline V gene sequence: CDR1 SGHRS, CDR2 YFSETQ. V was cut by 9 bases and J by 0 bases, with 10 bases left in between. This CDR3 comprises 14 residues. The CDR3 spells CATRDSSGANVLTF. CDR3 coding DNA: TGCGCCACCCGTGACTCCTCTGGGGCCAACGTCCTGACTTTC.

DNA of the CDR3: TGTGCCAGCAGCTTAGGCCAGGAACAGCAGGGCTACACCTTC. Its translation is CASSLGQEQQGYTF. The chain uses TRBV7-9 and TRBJ1-2; no definite D call. Trimming took 1 base from V and 8 from J, leaving 14 bases between them. The CDR3 is made up of 14 amino acids. The germline gives CDR1 SEHNR, CDR2 FQNEAQ (reference sequence).

The chain recombines TRBV5-1 with TRBJ2-1; weak D call: TRBD2 (5 bases). Germline V lookup: CDR1 SGHRS, CDR2 YFSETQ. The CDR3 runs 15 residues. The V and J ends lost 2 bases and 9 bases respectively, with 18 bases between them. CDR3 sequence (DNA): TGCGCCAGCAGCTTCAGAGCGGCAACCCGGGGTGAGCAGTTCTTC. This gives the protein CASSFRAATRGEQFF.

Remarks on this clone: Other DNA sequences in the sample encode the same CDR3. The CDR3 region is CASSLGLGQGEETQYF. In nucleotides, the CDR3 is TGCGCCAGCAGCTTGGGACTGGGACAGGGAGAAGAGACCCAGTACTTC. V and J are TRBV5-1 and TRBJ2-5; 9 nucleotides line up with TRBD1. Losses at the gene ends were 0 bases for V and 3 bases for J; bases not matched to a gene: 6. Germline CDR1 and CDR2: SGHRS and YFSETQ. The CDR3 has 16 amino acids.

This rearrangement joins TRBV15 to TRBJ2-3; TRBD2 agrees at 12 bases. There are 18 residues in the CDR3. J gave up 7 bases and V 2 bases, and 13 bases lay outside the gene matches. CDR1 and CDR2 (germline): LNHNV, YYDKDF (reference sequence). The CDR3: CATSRSRTSGALLNTQYF. CDR3 nucleotides: TGTGCCACCAGCAGATCTCGGACTAGCGGGGCCCTATTGAATACGCAGTATTTT.

The V gene is TRBV5-4, the J gene TRBJ2-1, with TRBD2 matching 8 bases. The length of the CDR3 is 16 residues. Trimming at V came to 3 bases and at J to 6 bases, leaving 11 bases not matched to a gene. CDR1 is SGHNT and CDR2 is YYREEE in the germline V gene (reference sequence). CDR3 sequence reads: CASSSSTSGHLNEQFF. CDR3 nucleotides: TGTGCCAGCAGCTCCTCAACTAGCGGCCACCTCAATGAGCAGTTCTTC.